The 10 T cell receptor beta chains below come from one sample, sequenced in a study of T cells of healthy individuals (dated by TCRdb to 2016 to 2018). The library was generated by 5' RACE. Data came from an Illumina MiSeq. TCRdb cleaned the public reads at Q25 with fastp, built clones with MiXCR and kept in-frame beta chains. Here each entry gathers all rows of one CDR3 protein and keeps the most common genes and DNA. Across this sample there are roughly 87,000 distinct CDR3 sequences, with roughly 15% seen only once. The ten largest account for under 7.5% of the sample. Receptor source: a human donor in good health.

The V and J genes are TRBV29-1 and TRBJ1-1, with TRBD1 identical over 7 bases. Per germline, CDR1 SQVTM and CDR2 ANQGSEA. The CDR3 loop spans 14 amino acids. V dropped 4 bases and J dropped 3; count of bases not matched to a gene: 8. CDR3 sequence (DNA): TGCAGCGTTGTCCGGGAGGGGGCGGACACTGAAGCTTTCTTT. Amino acids: CSVVREGADTEAFF.

This clonotype was seen many times. This rearrangement joins TRBV28 to TRBJ2-1; D may correspond to TRBD1 or TRBD2 (10 bases each). Germline V gives CDR1 MDHEN, CDR2 SYDVKM. CDR3 length: 20 residues. V lost 0 bases and J 4 bases, leaving 25 bases between the germline ends. CDR3 amino acids: CASSLWTGGEAGGAYNEQFF. The DNA of the CDR3 is TGTGCCAGCAGTTTATGGACAGGGGGCGAAGCGGGAGGGGCGTACAATGAGCAGTTCTTC.

This clonotype was counted a few times. The chain couples TRBV28 to TRBJ2-3; D is perhaps TRBD1 or TRBD2 (6 bases each). This CDR3 comprises 15 residues. The germline V gene has CDR1 MDHEN and CDR2 SYDVKM. V was clipped by 8 bases and J by 0 bases, with 15 bases between them. The CDR3 DNA follows: TGTGCCAGCGGGGCCGGGGGCATCAGCACAGATACGCAGTATTTT. Protein: CASGAGGISTDTQYF. Based on the CDR3 plus reference TRBV28 and TRBJ2-3, the full variable domain is DVKVTQSSRYLVKRTGEKVFLECVQDMDHENMFWYRQDPGLGLRLIYFSYDVKMKEKGDIPEGYSVSREKKERFSLILESASTNQTSMYLCASGAGGISTDTQYFGPGTRLTVL.

This clonotype was counted many times. The chain has TRBV4-3 and TRBJ2-7; D not resolved. Germline V CDR1 and CDR2: LGHNA, YSLEER. Trimming removed 3 bases from V and 7 bases from J, with 16 bases in between. The length of the CDR3 is 14 residues. CDR3: CASSQSFEVGEQYF. The CDR3 region has the DNA TGCGCCAGCAGCCAGTCATTTGAGGTCGGGGAGCAGTACTTC.

This clonotype was counted between two and nine times. The chain links TRBV28 to TRBJ2-3; tentative D call: TRBD2 (6 bases). Germline V gene data show CDR1 as MDHEN and CDR2 as SYDVKM. The CDR3 contains 13 residues. V was clipped by 7 bases and J by 3 bases, with 11 bases between them. CDR3 protein: CASTGRGTDTQYF. The CDR3 coding sequence is TGTGCCAGCACAGGGCGGGGTACAGATACGCAGTATTTT.

A few counts support this clonotype. The chain couples TRBV28 to TRBJ2-3; D is perhaps TRBD2 (5 bases). V dropped 7 bases and J dropped 1 base, with 6 bases sitting between them. This CDR3 region has 12 residues. CDR1 and CDR2 (germline): MDHEN, SYDVKM. The chain's CDR3 is CASMRGTDTQYF. In DNA form, the CDR3 reads TGTGCCAGCATGAGGGGCACAGATACGCAGTATTTT. The full variable domain, rest sourced from reference TRBV28 and TRBJ2-3, is DVKVTQSSRYLVKRTGEKVFLECVQDMDHENMFWYRQDPGLGLRLIYFSYDVKMKEKGDIPEGYSVSREKKERFSLILESASTNQTSMYLCASMRGTDTQYFGPGTRLTVL.

This clonotype was counted between two and nine times. The chain links TRBV3-1 to TRBJ2-1; TRBD2 matches 12 bases. CDR1 LGHDT and CDR2 YNNKEL come from the germline V gene (reference sequence). The CDR3 is 15 residues long. The trim removed 1 base at V and 9 bases at J, leaving 4 bases unmatched. The CDR3, as DNA: TGTGCCAGCAGCCAAGCTCCGGGACTAGCGGGTGAGCAGTTCTTC. Translation: CASSQAPGLAGEQFF.

V gene TRBV14 combines with J gene TRBJ2-2; D possibly uses TRBD1 or TRBD2 (5 bases each). CDR1 is SGHDN and CDR2 is FVKESK in the germline V gene. The CDR3 contains 18 residues. With 4 bases removed from V and 5 bases from J, the gap between germline ends came to 23 bases. The DNA of the CDR3 is TGTGCCAGCAGCCCAACCCCACGGGGCTATCCGGCAACCGGGGAGCTGTTTTTT. It yields the protein CASSPTPRGYPATGELFF.

This clonotype was seen ten or more times. The chain links TRBV7-2 to TRBJ2-1; tentatively, D is TRBD2 (5 bases). V lost 2 bases and J lost 1, with 9 bases in between. Germline V lookup: CDR1 SGHTA, CDR2 FQGNSA. There are 15 residues in the CDR3. CDR3 residues: CASSLMGGSYNEQFF. CDR3 bases: TGTGCCAGCAGCTTAATGGGCGGGTCCTACAATGAGCAGTTCTTC.

This chain links TRBV11-2 with TRBJ2-7; 9 bases fit TRBD1. The length of the CDR3 is 15 residues. The trim removed 1 base at V and 0 bases at J, leaving 1 base unmatched. CDR1 is SGHAT and CDR2 is FQNNGV in the germline V gene. CDR3 protein: CASSLGDRASYEQYF. CDR3 bases: TGTGCCAGCAGCTTAGGGGACAGGGCCTCCTACGAGCAGTACTTC. Full variable domain (rest looked up from reference TRBV11-2 and TRBJ2-7): EAGVAQSPRYKIIEKRQSVAFWCNPISGHATLYWYQQILGQGPKLLIQFQNNGVVDDSQLPKDRFSAERLKGVDSTLKIQPAKLEDSAVYLCASSLGDRASYEQYFGPGTRLTVT.